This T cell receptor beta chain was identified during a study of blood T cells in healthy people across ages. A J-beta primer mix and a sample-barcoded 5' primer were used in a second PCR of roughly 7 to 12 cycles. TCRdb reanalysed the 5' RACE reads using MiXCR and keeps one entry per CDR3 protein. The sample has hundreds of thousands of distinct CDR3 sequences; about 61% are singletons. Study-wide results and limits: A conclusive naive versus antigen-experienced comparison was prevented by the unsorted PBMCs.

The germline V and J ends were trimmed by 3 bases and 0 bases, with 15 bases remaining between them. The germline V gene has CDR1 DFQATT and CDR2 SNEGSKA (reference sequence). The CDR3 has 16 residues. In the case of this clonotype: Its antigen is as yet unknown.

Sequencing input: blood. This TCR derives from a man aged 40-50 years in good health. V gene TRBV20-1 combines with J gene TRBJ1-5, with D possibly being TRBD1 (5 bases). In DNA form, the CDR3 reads TGCAGTGCTAGGGGACGGCAAGATTATAGCAATCAGCCCCAGCATTTT. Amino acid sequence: CSARGRQDYSNQPQHF.